This TCR beta chain was sequenced in a study of PD-1 blockade in classical Hodgkin lymphoma. On the study more broadly: The patients were dosed with nivolumab 3 mg/kg, infused intravenously every 2 weeks.

Profiling relied on immunoSEQ multiplex PCR, and the TCRdb table lists in-frame clones only, not all of them. This table has under 20,000 clones, 70% to 90% appearing once. All patients relapsed after autologous stem cell transplantation, and brentuximab vedotin exposure varied. The clonotype was recovered from a human donor with classical Hodgkin lymphoma. This specimen consisted of peripheral blood mononuclear cells (PBMCs), obtained before the second cycle of nivolumab.

The CDR3 nucleotides read TGCGCCAGCAGCTCACAGGGGGCTGGGGCCAACGTCCTGACTTTC. Encoded protein: CASSSQGAGANVLTF. V gene TRBV5-1 combines with J gene TRBJ2-6; 8 bases match TRBD1. CDR1 is SGHRS, CDR2 YFSETQ, per germline. This CDR3 has 15 amino acids. Trimming at V came to 3 bases and at J to 2 bases, leaving 1 base not matched to a gene.